Below, one TCR beta chain is given with its context. Its target antigen remains unknown. Within one base of it there is no much larger clone, and no base qualities were kept. The library was built by means of the immunoSEQ multiplex PCR assay. For the multiplex PCR, a mixture combining 60 forward primers for TCR Vbeta segments and 13 reverse primers for TCR Jbeta segments was used. The CDR3 region of rearranged TCR beta genes was amplified from genomic DNA by a multiplex PCR assay. The Illumina HiSeq System was used to sequence the amplified TCR beta libraries as 87-base-pair reads. As for how the authors treated the data: A later analysis tallied 75 million to 95 million unique TCR beta chains across the 666 repertoires, and around 10 million of those chains were shared by two or more donors. Raw reads were error-corrected and collapsed into unique sequences with a nearest-neighbor algorithm that merged closely related sequences to remove PCR and sequencing errors. To assign V, D and J gene segments, CDR3 sequences were aligned to IMGT reference sequences. Each retained sequence needed at least a six-nucleotide match to both a V gene segment and a J gene segment. A rearrangement counted as productive if the CDR3 had no stop codons and remained in frame with V and J, and every other rearrangement counted as non-productive. Following IMGT convention, CDR3 was defined as the stretch from the second conserved V-encoded cysteine to the conserved J-encoded phenylalanine. The earlier analysis of about 610 of the donors excluded sequences that lacked an unambiguous match to a single V gene segment. An earlier analysis of over 450 of the donors classified V segments as functional when productive rearrangements were above 56.7% and as segregating when the standard deviation between donors was above 5%. A statistical classification framework was built for diagnosing cytomegalovirus status from the catalog of TCR beta chain sequences. In a later analysis, V and J genes were assigned by comparing TCR nucleotide sequences against IMGT/GENE-DB human TR gene sequences. A later analysis assigned CDR3 sequences and most-parsimonious VDJ recombination scenarios with the TCRdist pipeline. In a later analysis, each TCR beta chain was defined by its CDR3 amino acid sequence together with its V-gene family, and reads lacking a unique V-gene family were excluded. As a way to deal with suspected cross-contamination and a sequencing artifact, a later analysis dropped nearly 600 nucleotide sequences that were highly shared and had low generation probability. In a later analysis, a clonal expansion index for each public chain was calculated from normalized within-repertoire ranks of inferred template counts. A later analysis computed generation probabilities with a VDJ recombination model fitted to out-of-frame rearrangements, and checked the results against IGoR. A later analysis scored TCR-TCR, TCR-HLA and TCR-CMV co-occurrence with hypergeometric tests, applying a repertoire-size bias correction to TCR pairs. In a later analysis, false discovery rates were estimated by permuting HLA or CMV assignments 20 times. A later analysis grouped co-occurring TCRs with DBSCAN, adding TCRdist sequence similarity when clustering within HLA-allele-positive subsets. Co-occurrence clustering excluded repertoires with fewer than 30,000 or more than 120,000 public chains, plus five with anomalous nucleotide sharing. TCRdb re-hosts the immuneACCESS table, in-frame sequences only. Its copies lack some clones; in the studies checked, an unresolved V gene accounts for under half of them, and the cause for the rest is not known. The DNA gave D and trimming, while V, J and clone size come from that table. For this sample there are approximately 290,000 clones; 75% to 90% appear just once. The ten largest clones take up about 0.28% of the sample.

These data originate in a study of cytomegalovirus exposure and HLA in healthy donors (dated 2017 in TCRdb). General notes on the study: According to an earlier analysis of 550 to 700 of the donors, about 170 million T cells yielded 90 million to 140 million unique TCR beta sequences and 276 Gb of sequence data. Every repertoire in the discovery cohort had been generated on one and the same sequencing platform. A later analysis re-analyzed previously published TCR beta repertoires from roughly 630 donors and added high-resolution HLA genotyping to study TCR occurrence patterns. A later genetic analysis took genome-wide SNP genotypes for about 55% of the roughly 700 donors and used that subset as a discovery cohort. To predict cytomegalovirus infection status, the study brought together high-throughput TCR immunosequencing, statistical association of individual TCRs with disease status, and machine learning. Several DR-DQ haplotypes were treated as single units for association and clustering because of strong linkage in the cohort. A separate validation cohort of some 130 different subjects was used in addition to the roughly 700-subject first cohort. Typing coverage varied by locus: roughly 620-640 donors for A, B, C, DRB1 and DQB1; roughly 520 for DQA1; about 600 for DPA1; some 470 for DPB1. An early release covering over 500 HLA-typed donors comprised approximately 300 gigabases of sequencing data and 85 million or so unique TCR sequences. Donor age, sex, ethnicity and CMV serostatus were compiled together with the repertoire data. In an earlier analysis of 587 of the donors, high-throughput TCR beta sequencing was used to judge whether each TCR beta V gene segment behaved as functional or pseudogenic. Both class I and class II loci were covered by HLA typing, at four-digit resolution. Among the 398 genotyped donors, approximately 76% belonged to the genetic ancestry cluster associated with self-reported Caucasian donors. The study was designed to test whether signatures of past pathogen exposure could be identified by cataloging public T cell receptors. The study profiled the T cell repertoires of more than 500 subjects by immunosequencing and related them to cytomegalovirus serostatus. On average, around 240,000 unique TCR beta nucleotide sequences were sequenced per donor among several hundred genotyped donors of the cohort, with about 19% of those sequences being non-productive. Rather than drawing on any new phenotypic data, the later analysis identified candidate immune exposures from TCR beta sequences and the way those sequences occurred across donors. The investigation overall reported the following: An earlier analysis of 587 of the donors showed that most TCR beta V segments appeared in productive rearrangements either about 90% or about 30% of the time, which broadly matched IMGT annotations. This cohort had only TCR beta chains sequenced, and the lack of alpha or paired-chain data limited which features could be detected. A further reported finding was that TCR beta sequences accurately predicted the HLA-A and HLA-B alleles for most subjects in the first cohort. Several of the top co-occurrence clusters appeared to be linked to parvovirus B19, influenza, CMV and Epstein-Barr virus, according to a later analysis. A later genetic analysis reported fewer N-insertions in productive TCRs among donors in an Asian-associated ancestry cluster than the approximately 670-donor mean. An association between a missense DCLRE1C variant and V-gene and J-gene trimming of TCR beta chains was found in a later genetic analysis and replicated in an independent cohort. Roughly uniform sequencing depth across donors was assumed in presence/absence analyses, although this assumption may not hold. The classifier was reported to diagnose cytomegalovirus status with high specificity and sensitivity in both the original cohort and the validation cohort. The 87-base-pair reads could not distinguish some IMGT-functional V segments, including TRBV6-2 and TRBV6-3, so those segments were excluded. A later analysis found that most CMV-associated TCR beta chains appeared HLA-restricted, with HLA associations seemingly driven largely by CMV exposure. Specific HLA alleles were associated with 15,000 to 20,000 TCR beta sequences at a false discovery rate of 0.05 in a later analysis. According to the authors, the approach could potentially be generalized to other disease states and immunological phenotypes. The sequencing pipeline was judged likely to have produced a cluster of highly shared sequence variants as a technical artifact. In a later analysis, HLA-associated TCR beta chains were found to be more clonally expanded and to have lower generation probabilities than equally common non-associated chains. Because counts were too low, roughly 18 rarely observed V segments, including chromosome 9 orphons, were left out of the earlier analysis of some 640 of the donors. A total of 150 or so TCR beta chains were listed by the study as associated with cytomegalovirus. Immune exposure information for the cohort was limited to CMV serostatus. A few of the identified cytomegalovirus-associated TCR beta chains were confirmed in vitro to be specific for cytomegalovirus antigens. Strong co-occurrence of HLA alleles, especially DR and DQ, made assigning TCR associations to individual alleles difficult. According to a later analysis, TCR association rates differed among HLA loci, with DRB1 alleles showing the most associated TCRs and HLA-C alleles showing the fewest. Because HLA typing was unavailable for some donors at each locus, only the typed subset was used in association tests. Most TCR sequences were observed very rarely across donors, whereas some public TCRs were present in many individuals. Linkage disequilibrium might explain the correlated functional status among segregating V segments, but an unknown experimental factor could not be excluded.

Germline trimming: 0 bases from V, 6 bases from J; junction bases outside gene matches: 12. The CDR3 starts with the cysteine, ends with the phenylalanine, and has 17 residues. The retained sequence is limited to the CDR3, 51 bases, with the frame set at the first base. CDR1 and CDR2, per the germline V gene, are SGHVS and FQNEAQ. The cohort comprised 670 or so healthy bone marrow donors. Cohort members were all nominally healthy when sampled, although unrecorded immune exposures were likely present. The donor tested CMV seronegative and was one of the 352 seronegative cohort members. Each donor provided a peripheral blood sample, and peripheral blood mononuclear cells were used for TCR beta sequencing. Genomic DNA extraction from the blood cell samples was performed with the Qiagen DNeasy Blood Extraction Kit.

This chain is built from TRBV7-8 and TRBJ2-7, with 9 middle bases fitting TRBD2. The source is a girl aged 2 to 10 in good health and CMV-seronegative. The sample taken for sequencing was PBMCs. The bases read TGTGCCAGCAGCTTAGCTTTGACTAGCGGCCACTCGGGCGAGCAGTACTTC. It encodes CASSLALTSGHSGEQYF.